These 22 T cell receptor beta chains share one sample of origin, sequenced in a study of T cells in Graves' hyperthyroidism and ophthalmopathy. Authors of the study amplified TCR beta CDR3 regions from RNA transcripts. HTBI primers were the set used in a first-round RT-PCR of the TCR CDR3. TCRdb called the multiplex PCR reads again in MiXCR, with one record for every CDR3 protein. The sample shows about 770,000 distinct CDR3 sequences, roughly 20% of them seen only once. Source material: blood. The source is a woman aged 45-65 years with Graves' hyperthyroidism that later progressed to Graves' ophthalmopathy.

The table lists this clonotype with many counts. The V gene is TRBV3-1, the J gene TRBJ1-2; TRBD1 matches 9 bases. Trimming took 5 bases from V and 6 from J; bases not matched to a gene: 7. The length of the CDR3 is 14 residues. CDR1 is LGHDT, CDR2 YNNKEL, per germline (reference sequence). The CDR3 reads CASSVRTGENGYTF. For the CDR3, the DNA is TGTGCCAGCAGCGTCCGGACAGGGGAAAATGGCTACACCTTC.

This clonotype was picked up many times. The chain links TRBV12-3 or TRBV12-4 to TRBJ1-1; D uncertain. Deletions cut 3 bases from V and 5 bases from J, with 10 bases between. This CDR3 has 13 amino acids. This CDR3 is CASSFERATEAFF. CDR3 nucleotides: TGTGCCAGCAGTTTCGAGCGGGCAACTGAAGCTTTCTTT.

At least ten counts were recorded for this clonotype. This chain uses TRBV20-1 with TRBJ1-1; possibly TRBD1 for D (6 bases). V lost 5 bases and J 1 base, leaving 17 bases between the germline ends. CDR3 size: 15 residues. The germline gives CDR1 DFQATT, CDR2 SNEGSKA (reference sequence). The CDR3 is CSADTGFLGNTEAFF. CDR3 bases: TGCAGTGCTGATACAGGGTTTCTAGGGAACACTGAAGCTTTCTTT.

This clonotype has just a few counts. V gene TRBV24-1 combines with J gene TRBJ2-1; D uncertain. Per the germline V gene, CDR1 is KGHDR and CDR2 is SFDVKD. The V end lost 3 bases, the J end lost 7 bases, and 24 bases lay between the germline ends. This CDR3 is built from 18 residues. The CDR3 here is CATSDGTGFAGVQNEQFF. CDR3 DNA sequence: TGTGCCACCAGTGATGGCACGGGCTTTGCTGGCGTACAGAATGAGCAGTTCTTC.

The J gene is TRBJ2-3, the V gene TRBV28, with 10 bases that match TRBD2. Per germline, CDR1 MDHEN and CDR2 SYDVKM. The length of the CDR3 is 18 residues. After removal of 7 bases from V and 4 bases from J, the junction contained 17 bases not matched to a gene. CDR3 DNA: TGTGCCAGCACCGGAAGAGGAACGACTAGCGGGTATGCAGATACGCAGTATTTT. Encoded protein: CASTGRGTTSGYADTQYF.

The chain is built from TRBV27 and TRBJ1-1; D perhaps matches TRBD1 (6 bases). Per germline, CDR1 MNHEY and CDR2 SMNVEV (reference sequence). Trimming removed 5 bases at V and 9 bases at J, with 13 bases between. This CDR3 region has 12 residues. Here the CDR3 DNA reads TGTGCCAGCAGTCAAGGGGGGGGGAAAGCTTTCTTT. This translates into CASSQGGGKAFF.

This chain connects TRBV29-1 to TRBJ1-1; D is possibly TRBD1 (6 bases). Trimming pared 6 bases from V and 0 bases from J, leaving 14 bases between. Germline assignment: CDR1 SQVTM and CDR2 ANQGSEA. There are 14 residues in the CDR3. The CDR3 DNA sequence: TGCAGCGTCAAACAGGGAGTATTGAACACTGAAGCTTTCTTT. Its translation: CSVKQGVLNTEAFF.

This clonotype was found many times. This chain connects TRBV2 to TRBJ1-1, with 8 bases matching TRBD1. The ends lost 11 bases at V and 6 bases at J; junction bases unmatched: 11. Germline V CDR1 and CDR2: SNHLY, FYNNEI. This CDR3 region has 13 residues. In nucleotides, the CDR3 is TGTGCCGACTCAGGGACAGGAGCTTCTGAAGCTTTCTTT. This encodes CADSGTGASEAFF. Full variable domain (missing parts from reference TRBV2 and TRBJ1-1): EPEVTQTPSHQVTQMGQEVILRCVPISNHLYFYWYRQILGQKVEFLVSFYNNEISEKSEIFDDQFSVERPDGSNFTLKIRSTKLEDSAMYFCADSGTGASEAFFGQGTRLTVV.

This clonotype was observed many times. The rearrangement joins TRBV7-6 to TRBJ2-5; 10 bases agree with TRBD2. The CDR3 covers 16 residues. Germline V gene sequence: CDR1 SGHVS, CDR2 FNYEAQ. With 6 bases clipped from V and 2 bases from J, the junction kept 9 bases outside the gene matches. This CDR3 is CASSRSGGYSQETQYF. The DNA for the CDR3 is TGTGCCAGCAGTCGTAGCGGGGGGTACTCTCAAGAGACCCAGTACTTC.

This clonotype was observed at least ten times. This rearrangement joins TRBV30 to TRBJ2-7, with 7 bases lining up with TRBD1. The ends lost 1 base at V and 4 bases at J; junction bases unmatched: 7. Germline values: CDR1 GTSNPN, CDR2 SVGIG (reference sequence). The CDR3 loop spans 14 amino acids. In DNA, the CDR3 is TGTGCCTGGAGTGGACGACAGGGTTGGTACGAGCAGTACTTC. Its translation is CAWSGRQGWYEQYF. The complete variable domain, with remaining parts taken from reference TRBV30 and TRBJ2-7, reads SQTIHQWPATLVQPVGSPLSLECTVEGTSNPNLYWYRQAAGRGLQLLFYSVGIGQISSEVPQNLSASRPQDRQFILSSKKLLLSDSGFYLCAWSGRQGWYEQYFGPGTRLTVT.

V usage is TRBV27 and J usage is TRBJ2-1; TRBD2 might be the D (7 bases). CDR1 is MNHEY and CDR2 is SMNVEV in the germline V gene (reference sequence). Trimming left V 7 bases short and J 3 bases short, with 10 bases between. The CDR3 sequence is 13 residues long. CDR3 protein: CASTGGLYNEQFF. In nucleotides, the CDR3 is TGTGCCAGCACCGGGGGGCTCTACAATGAGCAGTTCTTC.

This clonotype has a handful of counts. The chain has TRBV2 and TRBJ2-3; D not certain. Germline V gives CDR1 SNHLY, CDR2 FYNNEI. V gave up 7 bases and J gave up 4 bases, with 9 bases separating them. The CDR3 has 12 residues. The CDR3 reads CASTEVPDTQYF. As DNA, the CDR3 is TGTGCCAGCACAGAAGTTCCAGATACGCAGTATTTT. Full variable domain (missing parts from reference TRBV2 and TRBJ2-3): EPEVTQTPSHQVTQMGQEVILRCVPISNHLYFYWYRQILGQKVEFLVSFYNNEISEKSEIFDDQFSVERPDGSNFTLKIRSTKLEDSAMYFCASTEVPDTQYFGPGTRLTVL.

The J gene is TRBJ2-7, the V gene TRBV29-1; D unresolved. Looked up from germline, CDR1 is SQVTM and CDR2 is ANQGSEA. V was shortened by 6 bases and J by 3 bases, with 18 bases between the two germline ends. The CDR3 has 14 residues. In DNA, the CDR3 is TGCAGCGTCGAATCAAGGGAAGGTCTCTACGAGCAGTACTTC. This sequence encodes CSVESREGLYEQYF.

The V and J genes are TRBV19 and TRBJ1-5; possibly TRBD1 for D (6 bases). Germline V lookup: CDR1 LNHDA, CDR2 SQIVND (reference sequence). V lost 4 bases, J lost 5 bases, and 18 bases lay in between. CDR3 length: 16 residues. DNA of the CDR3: TGTGCCAGTAGTAGGAGCCCGGACAGAAAATATCAGCCCCAGCATTTT. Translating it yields CASSRSPDRKYQPQHF.

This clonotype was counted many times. CDR3 residues: CAWGRRGYEQYF. For the CDR3, the DNA is TGTGCCTGGGGTCGGCGGGGCTACGAGCAGTACTTC. The rearrangement joins TRBV30 to TRBJ2-7; D is perhaps TRBD2 (6 bases). V lost 5 bases and J lost 3, with 11 bases in between. Germline-derived CDR1 and CDR2 are GTSNPN and SVGIG (reference sequence). This CDR3 contains 12 residues.

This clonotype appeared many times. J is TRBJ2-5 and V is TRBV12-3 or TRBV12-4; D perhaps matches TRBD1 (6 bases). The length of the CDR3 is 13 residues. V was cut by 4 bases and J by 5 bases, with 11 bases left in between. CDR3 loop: CASSWTARETQYF. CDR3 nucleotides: TGTGCCAGCAGTTGGACAGCGAGGGAGACCCAGTACTTC.

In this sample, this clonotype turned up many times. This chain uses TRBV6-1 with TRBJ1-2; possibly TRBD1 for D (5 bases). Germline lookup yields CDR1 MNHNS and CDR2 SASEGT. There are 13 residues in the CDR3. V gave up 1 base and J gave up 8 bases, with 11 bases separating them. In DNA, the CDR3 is TGTGCCAGCAGTGAAGGACAGTTTGCCGGCTACACCTTC. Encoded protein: CASSEGQFAGYTF.

The CDR3 DNA reads as TGTGCCAGCAGCGCTGGCTACTACAATGAGCAGTTCTTC. This encodes CASSAGYYNEQFF. The chain employs TRBV7-9 and TRBJ2-1; D is undetermined. There are 13 residues in the CDR3. V was clipped by 5 bases and J by 3 bases, with 8 bases between them. Germline CDR1 reads SEHNR; CDR2 reads FQNEAQ (reference sequence).

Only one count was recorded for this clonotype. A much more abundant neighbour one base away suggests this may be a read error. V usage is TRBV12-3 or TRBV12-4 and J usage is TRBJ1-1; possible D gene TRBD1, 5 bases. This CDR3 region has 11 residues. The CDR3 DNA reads TGTGCCATCAGTTTAGCCAGGGTGGCTTTCTTT. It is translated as CAISLARVAFF.

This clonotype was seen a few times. CDR3: CAWGQGLIYTF. CDR3 in DNA: TGTGCCTGGGGACAGGGATTGATCTACACCTTC. The chain is built from TRBV30 and TRBJ1-2; 8 positions agree with TRBD1. Germline V CDR1 and CDR2: GTSNPN, SVGIG (reference sequence). V gave up 5 bases and J gave up 10 bases; unmatched junction bases: 6. The CDR3 is made up of 11 amino acids.

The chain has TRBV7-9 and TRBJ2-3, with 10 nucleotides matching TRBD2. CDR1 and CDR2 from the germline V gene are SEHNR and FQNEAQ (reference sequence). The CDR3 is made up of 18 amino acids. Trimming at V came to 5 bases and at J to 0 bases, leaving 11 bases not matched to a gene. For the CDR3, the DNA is TGTGCCAGCAGCGAATACCCTCTAGCGGGGGCTAGCACAGATACGCAGTATTTT. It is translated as CASSEYPLAGASTDTQYF.

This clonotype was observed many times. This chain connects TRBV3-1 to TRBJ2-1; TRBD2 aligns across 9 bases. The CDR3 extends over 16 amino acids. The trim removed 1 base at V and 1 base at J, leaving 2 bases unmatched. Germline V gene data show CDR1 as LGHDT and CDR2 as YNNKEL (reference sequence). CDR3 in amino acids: CASSQAAGGSYNEQFF. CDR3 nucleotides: TGTGCCAGCAGCCAAGCGGCGGGGGGGTCCTACAATGAGCAGTTCTTC.